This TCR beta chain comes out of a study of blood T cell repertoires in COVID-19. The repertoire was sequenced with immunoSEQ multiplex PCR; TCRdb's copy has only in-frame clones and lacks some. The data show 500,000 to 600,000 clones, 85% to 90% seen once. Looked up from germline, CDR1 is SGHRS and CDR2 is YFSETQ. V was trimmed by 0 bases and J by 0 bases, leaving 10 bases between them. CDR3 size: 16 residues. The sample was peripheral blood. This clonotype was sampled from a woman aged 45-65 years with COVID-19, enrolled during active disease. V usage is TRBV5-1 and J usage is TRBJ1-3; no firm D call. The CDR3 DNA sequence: TGCGCCAGCAGCTTGGGGACGGGAAACTCTGGAAACACCATATATTTT. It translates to CASSLGTGNSGNTIYF.